The rows below give T cell receptor beta chains drawn from one sample of a study of T cell repertoires in cytomegalovirus infection. TCRdb re-derived calls from the reads in MiXCR, one entry per CDR3 protein. The sample includes 250,000 to 300,000 distinct CDR3 sequences, roughly 21% of them seen just once. These TCRs' antigens remain unknown. The specimen comprised cultured PBMCs, sampled from culture after CMV antigen stimulation. These receptors all come from a human donor in good health (CMV status not recorded). Some clones in this sample may be carry-over from other donors' samples. Each CDR3 is given with its conserved first and last residue. The D gene is left open where the match is weak. Only some rows state a clone size, as once, few, many or a class for expanded clones.

d_call | clone_size | j_call | cdr3_length | v_call | cdr3_aa | cdr3_nt
TRBD2 | . | TRBJ2-1 | 15 | TRBV27 | CASSLGGPTHNEQFF | TGTGCCAGCAGTTTGGGAGGGCCTACGCACAATGAGCAGTTCTTC
TRBD2 | . | TRBJ2-1 | 16 | TRBV6-2/TRBV6-3 | CASSYVAGEAYNEQFF | TGTGCCAGCAGTTACGTAGCGGGAGAGGCCTACAATGAGCAGTTCTTC
. | . | TRBJ1-1 | 14 | TRBV10-3 | CAISRDLTNTEAFF | TGTGCCATCAGTCGGGATCTTACAAACACTGAAGCTTTCTTT
TRBD2 | . | TRBJ2-7 | 17 | TRBV4-2 | CASSRAGLADLSYEQYF | TGTGCCAGCAGCCGCGCGGGACTAGCGGATCTCTCCTACGAGCAGTACTTC
. | few | TRBJ2-2 | 12 | TRBV12-3/TRBV12-4 | CASSLYSSGMFF | TGTGCCAGCAGTTTATACAGTTCGGGGATGTTTTTT
. | . | TRBJ2-1 | 14 | TRBV7-9 | CASSLNAATNEQFF | TGTGCCAGCAGCTTAAACGCGGCTACAAATGAGCAGTTCTTC
. | . | TRBJ1-6 | 16 | TRBV15 | CATSTGRGRNNSPLHF | TGTGCCACCAGCACAGGCAGGGGTAGAAATAATTCACCCCTCCACTTT
. | . | TRBJ2-3 | 14 | TRBV5-8 | CASSLAWGTDTQYF | TGTGCCAGCAGCTTGGCCTGGGGAACAGATACGCAGTATTTT
. | many | TRBJ2-7 | 14 | TRBV12-3/TRBV12-4 | CASSPTRRSYEQYF | TGTGCCAGCAGTCCCACTCGGCGATCCTACGAGCAGTACTTC
. | many | TRBJ2-1 | 12 | TRBV6-2/TRBV6-3 | CASGRSVNEQFF | TGTGCCAGCGGGCGGTCGGTCAATGAGCAGTTCTTC
TRBD2 | many | TRBJ2-3 | 18 | TRBV7-9 | CASSPSSTAGTSTDTQYF | TGTGCCAGCAGCCCTAGCTCCACAGCGGGGACTAGCACAGATACGCAGTATTTT
TRBD1 | many | TRBJ2-6 | 17 | TRBV6-5 | CASRRQGLGSGANVLTF | TGTGCCAGCAGGAGACAGGGCTTAGGGTCTGGGGCCAACGTCCTGACTTTC
TRBD1 | few | TRBJ1-2 | 15 | TRBV7-2 | CASSFYRGRGYGYTF | TGTGCCAGCAGCTTTTACAGGGGAAGGGGCTATGGCTACACCTTC
. | few | TRBJ1-3 | 18 | TRBV11-2 | CASTTQIRTSSSGNTIYF | TGTGCCAGCACCACACAAATCCGGACATCGAGCTCTGGAAACACCATATATTTT
. | few | TRBJ2-1 | 14 | TRBV12-3/TRBV12-4 | CASSPRGPWDEQFF | TGTGCCAGCAGTCCCCGAGGTCCCTGGGATGAGCAGTTCTTC